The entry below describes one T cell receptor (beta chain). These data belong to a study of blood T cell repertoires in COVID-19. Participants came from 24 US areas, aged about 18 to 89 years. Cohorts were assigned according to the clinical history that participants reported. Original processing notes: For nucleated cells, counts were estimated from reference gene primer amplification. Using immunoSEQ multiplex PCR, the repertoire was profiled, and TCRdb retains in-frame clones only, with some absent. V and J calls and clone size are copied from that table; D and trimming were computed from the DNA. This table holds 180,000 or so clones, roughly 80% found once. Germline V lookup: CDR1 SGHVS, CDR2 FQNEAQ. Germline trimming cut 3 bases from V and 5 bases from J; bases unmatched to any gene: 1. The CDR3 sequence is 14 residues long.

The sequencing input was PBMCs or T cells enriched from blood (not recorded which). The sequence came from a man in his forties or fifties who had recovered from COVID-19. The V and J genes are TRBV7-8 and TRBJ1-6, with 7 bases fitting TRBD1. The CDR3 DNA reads TGTGCCAGCAGCTTCCAGGGGGATAATTCACCCCTCCACTTT. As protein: CASSFQGDNSPLHF.